Below, 9 T cell receptor beta chains from the same sample are listed, as sequenced in a study of CD8+ T cells in alopecia areata. Sample treatment: oral pan-JAK inhibitor, 5-10 mg twice daily. Following extraction, RNA underwent reverse transcription to cDNA, which served as the sequencing template. This table comes from immunoSEQ multiplex PCR, and its TCRdb copy is limited to in-frame clones, with some not included. The data show around 100,000 clones, with 86% seen just once and around 10% held by the top ten. This specimen consisted of CD8+ T cells sorted from blood, obtained at week 34, from a patient treated with tofacitinib. The receptors were sampled from a human donor with alopecia areata.

The chain combines TRBV2 with TRBJ1-4; 7 positions match TRBD1. CDR3 length: 14 amino acids. Germline lookup yields CDR1 SNHLY and CDR2 FYNNEI. V shed 6 bases, J shed 8 bases, and the junction held 9 bases outside the gene matches. The CDR3 DNA is TGTGCCAGCAGATTACAGGGGTTTGGAGAAAAACTGTTTTTT. It encodes CASRLQGFGEKLFF.

This clone came up a few times. The genes are TRBV6-1 and TRBJ1-3, with unresolved D. V dropped 3 bases and J dropped 0 bases, with 9 bases sitting between them. This CDR3 contains 15 residues. Germline V gives CDR1 MNHNS, CDR2 SASEGT. DNA for the CDR3: TGTGCCAGCAGTGAGACGGCAGCCTCTGGAAACACCATATATTTT. It translates to CASSETAASGNTIYF.

CDR3 nucleotide sequence: TGTGCCACCAGCAGAGATCGACAGCCGAACACTGAAGCTTTCTTT. It is translated as CATSRDRQPNTEAFF. The chain links TRBV15 to TRBJ1-1, with D possibly TRBD1 on 5 matching bases. V gave up 0 bases and J gave up 1 base, with 9 bases separating them. This CDR3 comprises 15 residues. Germline lookup yields CDR1 LNHNV and CDR2 YYDKDF (reference sequence).

The chain employs TRBV28 and TRBJ2-6; D is ambiguous. Trimming shortened V by 5 bases and J by 0 bases, and 5 bases separated the two germline ends. CDR3 length equals 14 residues. Germline lookup yields CDR1 MDHEN and CDR2 SYDVKM. The CDR3 protein is CASSLGSGANVLTF. The CDR3 coding sequence is TGTGCCAGCAGTCTGGGCTCTGGGGCCAACGTCCTGACTTTC. The full variable domain, with the rest looked up from reference TRBV28 and TRBJ2-6, is DVKVTQSSRYLVKRTGEKVFLECVQDMDHENMFWYRQDPGLGLRLIYFSYDVKMKEKGDIPEGYSVSREKKERFSLILESASTNQTSMYLCASSLGSGANVLTFGAGSRLTVL.

The V gene is TRBV29-1, the J gene TRBJ2-1; D gene ambiguous. CDR1 is SQVTM, CDR2 ANQGSEA, per germline. Between the trimmed V and J ends, which lost 3 bases and 3 bases, there was a span of 12 bases. The CDR3 is 14 residues long. The CDR3 DNA is TGCAGCGTTGAGTACAGCCTACTCTACAATGAGCAGTTCTTC. Its translation: CSVEYSLLYNEQFF.

The CDR3 is CASSPEWGSTNEQFF. In nucleotides, the CDR3 is TGTGCCAGCAGCCCGGAGTGGGGGTCTACCAATGAGCAGTTCTTC. The chain uses TRBV7-7 and TRBJ2-1; the D call may be TRBD1 or TRBD2 (5 bases each). There are 15 residues in the CDR3. Trimming cost V 5 bases and J 6 bases, with 17 bases left between them. The germline CDR1 and CDR2 sequences are SSHAT and FNYEAQ (reference sequence). Full variable domain (outside the CDR3, taken from reference TRBV7-7 and TRBJ2-1): GAGVSQSPRYKVTKRGQDVTLRCDPISSHATLYWYQQALGQGPEFLTYFNYEAQPDKSGLPSDRFSAERPEGSISTLTIQRTEQRDSAMYRCASSPEWGSTNEQFFGPGTRLTVL.

The gene calls are TRBV5-4 and TRBJ2-3; 10 nucleotides line up with TRBD2. Germline values: CDR1 SGHNT, CDR2 YYREEE (reference sequence). The trim removed 4 bases at V and 5 bases at J, leaving 7 bases unmatched. This CDR3 region has 15 residues. The DNA for the CDR3 is TGTGCCAGCAGCCTAGCGGGAGCGGGGGGAGATACGCAGTATTTT. This gives the protein CASSLAGAGGDTQYF.

The rearrangement links TRBV5-1 to TRBJ2-2; no definite D call. CDR3 length equals 13 residues. Per the germline V gene, CDR1 is SGHRS and CDR2 is YFSETQ. Trimming shortened V by 0 bases and J by 6 bases, and 6 bases separated the two germline ends. The DNA for the CDR3 is TGCGCCAGCAGCTTGGATAGCCCCGGGGAGCTGTTTTTT. Its translation is CASSLDSPGELFF.

Remarks on this clone: The identical CDR3 is also encoded by other nucleotide sequences in the sample. The chain couples TRBV9 to TRBJ2-1; 8 bases are a match to TRBD2. V trimming: 0 bases; J trimming: 3 bases; junction bases outside the gene matches: 2. Germline V CDR1 and CDR2: SGDLS, YYNGEE. The CDR3 is 15 amino acids. The CDR3 nucleotides read TGTGCCAGCAGCGTAGAGCTAGCGGGCTACAATGAGCAGTTCTTC. Amino acids: CASSVELAGYNEQFF.